One T cell receptor (beta chain) is described in this entry. This CDR3 has 13 residues. V was pared by 1 base and J by 11 bases, with 13 bases between. Germline CDR1 is SGHTS and CDR2 is YDEGEE. TCRdb itself ran the RT-PCR reads through MiXCR, one entry per CDR3 protein. The sample shows 550,000 to 750,000 distinct CDR3 sequences, 12% to 15% of them seen only once. This sequence joins TRBV5-8 and TRBJ2-1; possible D gene TRBD1, 6 bases. The sequence derives from a female donor in good health, serving as a healthy control. Sequencing was done on a sample of memory CD4+ T cells from blood. The CDR3 DNA reads TGTGCCAGCAGCTTGCTAGGGGGTAGTAAGCAGTTCTTC. Translated: CASSLLGGSKQFF.